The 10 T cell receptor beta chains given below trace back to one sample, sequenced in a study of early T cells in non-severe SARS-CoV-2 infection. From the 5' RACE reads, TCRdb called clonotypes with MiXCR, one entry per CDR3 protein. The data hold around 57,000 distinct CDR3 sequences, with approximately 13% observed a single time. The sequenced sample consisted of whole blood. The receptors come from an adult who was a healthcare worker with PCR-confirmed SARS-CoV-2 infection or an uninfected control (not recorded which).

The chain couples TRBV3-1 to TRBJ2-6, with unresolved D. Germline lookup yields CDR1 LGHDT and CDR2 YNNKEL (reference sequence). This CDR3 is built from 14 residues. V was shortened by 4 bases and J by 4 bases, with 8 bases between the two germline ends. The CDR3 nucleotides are TGTGCCAGCAGCCCCAACTACGGGGCCAACGTCCTGACTTTC. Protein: CASSPNYGANVLTF.

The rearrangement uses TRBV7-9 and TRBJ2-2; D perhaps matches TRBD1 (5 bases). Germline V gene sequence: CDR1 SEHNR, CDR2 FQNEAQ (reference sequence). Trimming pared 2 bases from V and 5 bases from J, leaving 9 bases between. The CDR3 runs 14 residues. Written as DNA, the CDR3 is TGTGCCAGCAGCTTAAGACAGCAGACCGGGGAGCTGTTTTTT. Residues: CASSLRQQTGELFF. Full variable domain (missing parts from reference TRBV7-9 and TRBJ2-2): DTGVSQNPRHKITKRGQNVTFRCDPISEHNRLYWYRQTLGQGPEFLTYFQNEAQLEKSRLLSDRFSAERPKGSFSTLEIQRTEQGDSAMYLCASSLRQQTGELFFGEGSRLTVL.

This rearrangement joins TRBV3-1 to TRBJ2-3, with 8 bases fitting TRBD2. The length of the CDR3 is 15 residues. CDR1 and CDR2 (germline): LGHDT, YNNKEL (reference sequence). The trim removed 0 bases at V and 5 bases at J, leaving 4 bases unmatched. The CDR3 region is CASSQDSAGGDTQYF. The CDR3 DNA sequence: TGTGCCAGCAGCCAAGATTCGGCGGGGGGAGATACGCAGTATTTT.

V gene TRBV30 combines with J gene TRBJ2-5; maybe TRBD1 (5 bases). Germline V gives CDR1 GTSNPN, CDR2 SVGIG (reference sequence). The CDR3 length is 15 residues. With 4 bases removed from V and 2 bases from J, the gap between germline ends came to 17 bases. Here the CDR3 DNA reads TGTGCCTGGAATCCCCACCCCCAGGGACAAGAGACCCAGTACTTC. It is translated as CAWNPHPQGQETQYF.

The CDR3 DNA follows: TGTGCCAGCAGCCAAGATCCTGGCGGAACCGTGTACGAGCAGTACTTC. This gives the protein CASSQDPGGTVYEQYF. This chain links TRBV4-2 with TRBJ2-7; the D is unclear. CDR3 length equals 16 residues. V dropped 0 bases and J dropped 4 bases, with 16 bases sitting between them. The germline V gene has CDR1 LGHNA and CDR2 YNFKEQ.

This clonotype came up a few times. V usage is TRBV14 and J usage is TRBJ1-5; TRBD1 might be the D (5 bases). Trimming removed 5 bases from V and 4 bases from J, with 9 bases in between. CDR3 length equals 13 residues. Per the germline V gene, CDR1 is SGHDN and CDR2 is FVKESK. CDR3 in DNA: TGTGCCAGCAGCGCGGGACTTAATCAGCCCCAGCATTTT. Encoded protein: CASSAGLNQPQHF. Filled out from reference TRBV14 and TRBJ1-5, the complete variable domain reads EAGVTQFPSHSVIEKGQTVTLRCDPISGHDNLYWYRRVMGKEIKFLLHFVKESKQDESGMPNNRFLAERTGGTYSTLKVQPAELEDSGVYFCASSAGLNQPQHFGDGTRLSIL.

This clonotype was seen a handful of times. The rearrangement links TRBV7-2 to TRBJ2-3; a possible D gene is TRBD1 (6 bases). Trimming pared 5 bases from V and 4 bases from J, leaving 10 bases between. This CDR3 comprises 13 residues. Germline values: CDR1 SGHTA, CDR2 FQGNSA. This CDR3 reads CASSRNRADTQYF. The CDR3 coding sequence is TGTGCCAGCAGCCGAAACAGGGCAGATACGCAGTATTTT. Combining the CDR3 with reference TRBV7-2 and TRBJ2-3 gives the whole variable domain GAGVSQSPSNKVTEKGKDVELRCDPISGHTALYWYRQSLGQGLEFLIYFQGNSAPDKSGLPSDRFSAERTGGSVSTLTIQRTQQEDSAVYLCASSRNRADTQYFGPGTRLTVL.

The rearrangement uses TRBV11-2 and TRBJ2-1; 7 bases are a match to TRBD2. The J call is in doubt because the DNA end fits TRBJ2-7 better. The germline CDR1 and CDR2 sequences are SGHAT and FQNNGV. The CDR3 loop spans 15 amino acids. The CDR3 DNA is TGTGCCAGCACCCCTAGCGGCAGAGAATTAAATGAGCAGTACTTC. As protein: CASTPSGRELNEQYF.

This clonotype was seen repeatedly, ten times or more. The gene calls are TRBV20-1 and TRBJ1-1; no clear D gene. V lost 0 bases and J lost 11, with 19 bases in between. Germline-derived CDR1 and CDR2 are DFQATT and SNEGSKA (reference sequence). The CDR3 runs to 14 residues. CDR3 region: CSARDGSYRLGAFF. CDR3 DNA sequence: TGCAGTGCTAGAGATGGGTCTTATCGGTTGGGGGCTTTCTTT.

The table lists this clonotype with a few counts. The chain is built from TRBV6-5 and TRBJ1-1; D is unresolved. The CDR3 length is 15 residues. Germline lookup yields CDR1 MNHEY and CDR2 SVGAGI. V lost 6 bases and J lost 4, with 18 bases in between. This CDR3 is CASRRGMAASTEAFF. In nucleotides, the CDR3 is TGTGCCAGCAGGCGAGGAATGGCGGCGTCCACTGAAGCTTTCTTT.